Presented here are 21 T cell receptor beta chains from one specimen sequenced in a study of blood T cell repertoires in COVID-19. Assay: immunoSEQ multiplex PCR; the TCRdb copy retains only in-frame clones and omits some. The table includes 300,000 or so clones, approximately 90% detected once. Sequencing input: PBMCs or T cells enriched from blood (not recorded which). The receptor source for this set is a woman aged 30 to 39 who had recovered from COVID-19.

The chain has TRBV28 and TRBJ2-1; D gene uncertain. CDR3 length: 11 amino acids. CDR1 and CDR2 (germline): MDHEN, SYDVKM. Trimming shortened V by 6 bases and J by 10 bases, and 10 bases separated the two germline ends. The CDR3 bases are TGTGCCAGCAGCCCACTGGTGGAGCAGTTCTTC. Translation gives CASSPLVEQFF.

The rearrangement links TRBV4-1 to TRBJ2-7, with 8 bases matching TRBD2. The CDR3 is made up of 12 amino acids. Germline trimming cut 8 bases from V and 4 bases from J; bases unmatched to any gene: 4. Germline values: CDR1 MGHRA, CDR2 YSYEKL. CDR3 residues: CASREGPYEQYF. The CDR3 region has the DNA TGCGCCAGCCGGGAGGGCCCTTACGAGCAGTACTTC.

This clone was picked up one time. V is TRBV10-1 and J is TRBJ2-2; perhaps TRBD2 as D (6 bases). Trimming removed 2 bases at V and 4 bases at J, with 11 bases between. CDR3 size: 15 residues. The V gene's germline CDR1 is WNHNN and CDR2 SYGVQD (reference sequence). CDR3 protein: CASSEGGRSTGELFF. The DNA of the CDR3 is TGCGCCAGCAGTGAGGGGGGGAGAAGCACCGGGGAGCTGTTTTTT.

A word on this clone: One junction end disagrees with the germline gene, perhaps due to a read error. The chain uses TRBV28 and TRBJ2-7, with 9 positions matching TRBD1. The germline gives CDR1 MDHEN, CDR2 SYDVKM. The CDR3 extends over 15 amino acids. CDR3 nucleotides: TGTGCCAGCAGTCCCCGGGACAGGGAGTCCTCCGAGCAGTACTTC. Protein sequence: CASSPRDRESSEQYF.

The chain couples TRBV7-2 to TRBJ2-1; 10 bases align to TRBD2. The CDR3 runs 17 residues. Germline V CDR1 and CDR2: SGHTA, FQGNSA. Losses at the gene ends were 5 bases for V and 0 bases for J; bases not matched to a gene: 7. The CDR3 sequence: CASSGRTSGSSYNEQFF. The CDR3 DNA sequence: TGTGCCAGCAGCGGCAGGACTAGCGGTAGCTCCTACAATGAGCAGTTCTTC.

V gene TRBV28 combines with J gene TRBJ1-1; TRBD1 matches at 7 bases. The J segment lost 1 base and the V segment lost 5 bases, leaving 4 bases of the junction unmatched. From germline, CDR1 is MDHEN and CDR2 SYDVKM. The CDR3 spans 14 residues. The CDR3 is CASSDRTGNTEAFF. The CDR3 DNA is TGTGCCAGCAGTGACCGGACAGGGAACACTGAAGCTTTCTTT.

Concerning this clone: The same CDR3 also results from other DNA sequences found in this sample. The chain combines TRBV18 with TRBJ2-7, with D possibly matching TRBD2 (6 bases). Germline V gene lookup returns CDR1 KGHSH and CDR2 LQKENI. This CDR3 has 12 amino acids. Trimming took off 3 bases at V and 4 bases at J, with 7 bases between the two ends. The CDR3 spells CASSPGGYEQYF. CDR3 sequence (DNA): TGTGCCAGCTCACCGGGAGGTTACGAGCAGTACTTC.

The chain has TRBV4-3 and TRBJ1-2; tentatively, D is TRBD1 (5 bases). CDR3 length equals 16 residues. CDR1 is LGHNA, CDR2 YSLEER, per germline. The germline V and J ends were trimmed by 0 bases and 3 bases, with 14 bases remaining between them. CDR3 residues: CASSQEGPGKDYGYTF. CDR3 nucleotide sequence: TGCGCCAGCAGCCAAGAGGGGCCAGGGAAGGACTATGGCTACACCTTC.

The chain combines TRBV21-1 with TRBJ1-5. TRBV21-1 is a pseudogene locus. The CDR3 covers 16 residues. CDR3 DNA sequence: TGTGCCAGCGGGGGAGGGGGGGTTTGTAGCAACCAGCCCCAGCATTTT. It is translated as CASGGGGVCSNQPQHF.

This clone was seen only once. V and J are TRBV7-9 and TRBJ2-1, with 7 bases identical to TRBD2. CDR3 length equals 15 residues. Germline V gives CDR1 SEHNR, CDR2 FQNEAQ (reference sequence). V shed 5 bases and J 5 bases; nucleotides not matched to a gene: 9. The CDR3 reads CASSPRGTTHNEQFF. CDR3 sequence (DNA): TGTGCCAGCAGCCCACGGGGGACTACCCACAATGAGCAGTTCTTC.

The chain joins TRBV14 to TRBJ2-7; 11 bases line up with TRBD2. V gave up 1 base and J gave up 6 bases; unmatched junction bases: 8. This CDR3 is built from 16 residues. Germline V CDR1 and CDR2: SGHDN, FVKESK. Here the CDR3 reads CASSQGPLAGGGEQYF. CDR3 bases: TGTGCCAGCAGCCAAGGCCCTCTAGCGGGAGGAGGCGAGCAGTACTTC.

The CDR3 bases are TGTGCCATCAGTGAGGGGTCTAGCGGCTCCTACGAGCAGTACTTC. It translates to CAISEGSSGSYEQYF. This chain connects TRBV10-3 to TRBJ2-7; 7 positions match TRBD2. With 2 bases clipped from V and 0 bases from J, the junction kept 4 bases outside the gene matches. Germline CDR1 is ENHRY and CDR2 is SYGVKD. The CDR3 length is 15 residues.

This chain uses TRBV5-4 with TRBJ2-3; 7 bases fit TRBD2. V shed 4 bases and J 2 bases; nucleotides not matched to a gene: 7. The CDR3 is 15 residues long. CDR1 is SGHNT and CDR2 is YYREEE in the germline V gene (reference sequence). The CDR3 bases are TGTGCCAGCAGCGTCCTGGCGGGAGCCACAGATACGCAGTATTTT. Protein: CASSVLAGATDTQYF.

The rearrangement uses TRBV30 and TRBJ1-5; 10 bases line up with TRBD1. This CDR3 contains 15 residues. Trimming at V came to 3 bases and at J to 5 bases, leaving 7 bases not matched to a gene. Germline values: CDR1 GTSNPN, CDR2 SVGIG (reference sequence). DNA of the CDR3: TGTGCCTGGAGCGGCCGTGGGACAGGGGATCAGCCCCAGCATTTT. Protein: CAWSGRGTGDQPQHF.

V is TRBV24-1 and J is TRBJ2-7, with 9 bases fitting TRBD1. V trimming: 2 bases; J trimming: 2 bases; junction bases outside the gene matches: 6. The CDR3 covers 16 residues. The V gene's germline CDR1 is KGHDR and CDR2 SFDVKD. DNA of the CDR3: TGTGCCACCAGTGATTCCGGGACAGGGATAGCCTACGAGCAGTACTTC. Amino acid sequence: CATSDSGTGIAYEQYF.

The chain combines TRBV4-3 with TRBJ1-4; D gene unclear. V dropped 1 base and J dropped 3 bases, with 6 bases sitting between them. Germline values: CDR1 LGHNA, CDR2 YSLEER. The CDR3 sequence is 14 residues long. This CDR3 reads CASSQATSNEKLFF. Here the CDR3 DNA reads TGCGCCAGCAGCCAAGCTACGTCTAATGAAAAACTGTTTTTT.

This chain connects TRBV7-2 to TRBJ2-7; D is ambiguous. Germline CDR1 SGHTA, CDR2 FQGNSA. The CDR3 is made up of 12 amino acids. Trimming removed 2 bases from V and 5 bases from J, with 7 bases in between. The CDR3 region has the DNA TGTGCCAGCAGCTTATTAGAAAACGAGCAGTACTTC. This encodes CASSLLENEQYF.

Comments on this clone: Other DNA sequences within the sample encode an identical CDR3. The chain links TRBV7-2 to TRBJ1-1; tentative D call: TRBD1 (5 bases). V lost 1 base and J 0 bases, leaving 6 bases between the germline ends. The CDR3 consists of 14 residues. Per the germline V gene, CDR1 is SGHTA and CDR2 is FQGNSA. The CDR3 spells CASSLGQMNTEAFF. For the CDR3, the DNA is TGTGCCAGCAGCTTAGGACAGATGAACACTGAAGCTTTCTTT.

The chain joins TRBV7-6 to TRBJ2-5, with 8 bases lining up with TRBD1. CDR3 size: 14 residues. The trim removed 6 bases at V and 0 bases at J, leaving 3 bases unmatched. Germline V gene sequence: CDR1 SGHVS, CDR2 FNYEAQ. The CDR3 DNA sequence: TGTGCCAGCAGGACAGGGGTAAACCAAGAGACCCAGTACTTC. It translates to CASRTGVNQETQYF.

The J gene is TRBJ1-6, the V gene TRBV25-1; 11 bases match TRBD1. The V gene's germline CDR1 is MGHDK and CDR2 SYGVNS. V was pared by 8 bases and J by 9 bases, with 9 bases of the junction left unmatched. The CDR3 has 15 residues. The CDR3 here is CASSLRDRGFSPLHF. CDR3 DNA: TGTGCCAGCTCCCTCCGGGACAGGGGGTTTTCACCCCTCCACTTT.

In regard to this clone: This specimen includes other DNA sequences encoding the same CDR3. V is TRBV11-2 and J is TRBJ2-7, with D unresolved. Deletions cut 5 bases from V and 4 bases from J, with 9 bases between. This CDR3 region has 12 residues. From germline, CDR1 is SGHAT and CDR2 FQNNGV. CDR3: CASSRVTYEQYF. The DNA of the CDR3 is TGTGCCAGCAGCAGAGTGACTTACGAGCAGTACTTC.